Listed below are T cell receptor beta chains from one sample, sequenced in a study of radiation and T cells in renal cell carcinoma. The protocol was immunoSEQ multiplex PCR, while the TCRdb copy is restricted to in-frame clones and leaves out a portion. The repertoire includes tens of thousands of clones, approximately 80% of them detected once, and less than 7% sits in the top ten. The specimen was blood, collected from a patient whose treatment included radiotherapy and nephrectomy. The receptors were gathered from a man in his fifties or sixties with renal cell carcinoma. The CDR3 runs from the conserved cysteine through the conserved F or W. The order of the fields is J gene, V gene, CDR3 protein.

J: TRBJ1-1; V: TRBV4-1; CDR3: CASSQSGNTEAFF
J: TRBJ2-7; V: TRBV18; CDR3: CASSPLEIGGEQYF
J: TRBJ1-5; V: TRBV29-1; CDR3: CSVGGGNQPQHF
J: TRBJ2-7; V: TRBV5-4; CDR3: CASSLERSEQYF
J: TRBJ1-4; V: TRBV11-2; CDR3: CASSLRMRGEKLFF
J: TRBJ2-7; V: TRBV11-2; CDR3: CASSLPPTSDYEQYF
J: TRBJ2-5; V: TRBV5-1; CDR3: CASSLAAVQETQYF
J: TRBJ2-1; V: TRBV7-6; CDR3: CASSLTRGSYNEQFF
J: TRBJ2-3; V: TRBV15; CDR3: CATGTRGPSGRTDTQYF
J: TRBJ2-7; V: TRBV1; CDR3: CTSSQDRDSSYEQYF
J: TRBJ1-5; V: TRBV7-8; CDR3: CASTLYPGVQPQHF
J: TRBJ2-3; V: TRBV19; CDR3: CASSPTGLAGGTQYF
J: TRBJ1-1; V: TRBV19; CDR3: CASSGGPMNTEAFF
J: TRBJ2-2; V: TRBV30; CDR3: CAWTTGWTGELFF
J: TRBJ2-3; V: TRBV5-1; CDR3: CASSLEGTSGSADTQYF